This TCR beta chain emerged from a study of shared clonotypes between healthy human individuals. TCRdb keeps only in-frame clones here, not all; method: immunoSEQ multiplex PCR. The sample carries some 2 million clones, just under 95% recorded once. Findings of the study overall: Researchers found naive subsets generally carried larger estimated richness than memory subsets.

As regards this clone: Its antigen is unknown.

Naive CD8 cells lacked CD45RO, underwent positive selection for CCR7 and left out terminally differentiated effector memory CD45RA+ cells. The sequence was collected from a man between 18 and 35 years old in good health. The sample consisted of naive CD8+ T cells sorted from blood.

The DNA of the CDR3 is TGTGCCAGAAGCAGGATCCGGGACAGACCGCCGACCCTTCGTTTCCAGCCCCAGCATTTT. Its translation is CARSRIRDRPPTLRFQPQHF. The rearrangement links TRBV7-5 to TRBJ1-5; TRBD1 is the table's D call and was not checked against the DNA. TRBV7-5 corresponds to a pseudogene. The CDR3 sequence is 20 residues long.